These 32 T cell receptor beta chains share one sample of origin, sequenced in a study of T cell repertoires in cytomegalovirus infection. TCRdb re-analysed the reads in MiXCR, keeping a single row per CDR3 protein. This table has fewer than 1,000,000 distinct CDR3 sequences, less than 40% appearing once. Their specific antigens are unknown. The sequenced sample was cultured CD8+ T cells from PBMCs, obtained from culture after CMV antigen stimulation. The receptors originated from a human donor in good health (CMV status not recorded). Some clones in this sample may be carry-over from other donors' samples.

The rearrangement links TRBV7-9 to TRBJ2-7; D not certain. CDR1 is SEHNR and CDR2 is FQNEAQ in the germline V gene (reference sequence). Trimming left V 4 bases short and J 4 bases short, with 5 bases between. CDR3 length equals 11 residues. The CDR3 here is CASSSKYEQYV. Written as DNA, the CDR3 is TGTGCCAGCAGCTCAAAGTACGAGCAGTACGTC.

This clonotype was detected a few times. The chain carries TRBV4-1 and TRBJ2-5, with D possibly called TRBD1 or TRBD2 (5 bases each). CDR3 length: 14 residues. The germline V gene has CDR1 MGHRA and CDR2 YSYEKL. V lost 8 bases and J lost 3, with 16 bases in between. The CDR3 region is CASAGTTLEETQYF. The CDR3, as DNA: TGCGCCAGCGCCGGGACCACCCTAGAAGAGACCCAGTACTTC.

V and J are TRBV27 and TRBJ2-5, with 7 bases lining up with TRBD2. The V gene's germline CDR1 is MNHEY and CDR2 SMNVEV (reference sequence). The ends lost 5 bases at V and 1 base at J; junction bases unmatched: 7. The CDR3 runs to 15 residues. The CDR3 region is CASSVAGTTQETQYF. DNA for the CDR3: TGTGCCAGCAGTGTCGCCGGGACTACCCAAGAGACCCAGTACTTC.

The table lists this clonotype with a few counts. The V gene is TRBV12-3 or TRBV12-4, the J gene TRBJ2-3, with no clear D. This CDR3 has 14 residues. Between the trimmed V and J ends, which lost 0 bases and 5 bases, there was a span of 9 bases. The CDR3 reads CASSLALGLDTQYF. CDR3 DNA: TGTGCCAGCAGTTTAGCGTTGGGGTTAGATACGCAGTATTTT.

The chain is built from TRBV2 and TRBJ1-6, with a possible D match to TRBD1 (5 bases). Trimming pared 6 bases from V and 10 bases from J, leaving 19 bases between. CDR3 length equals 15 residues. CDR1 is SNHLY and CDR2 is FYNNEI in the germline V gene. The CDR3 sequence is CASSSLRGGWSPLHF. Here the CDR3 DNA reads TGTGCCAGCAGCTCCTTGAGGGGAGGTTGGTCACCCCTCCACTTT.

The genes are TRBV10-3 and TRBJ2-5; weak D call: TRBD1 (7 bases). The CDR3 runs to 13 residues. Trimming removed 4 bases at V and 5 bases at J, with 11 bases between. Germline V gives CDR1 ENHRY, CDR2 SYGVKD. The CDR3 here is CAISASGGETQYF. The CDR3 DNA is TGTGCCATCAGTGCCTCAGGGGGGGAGACCCAGTACTTC.

There are many counts of this clonotype. The genes are TRBV7-6 and TRBJ2-3, with 7 bases matching TRBD1. The CDR3 consists of 16 residues. V dropped 1 base and J dropped 2; count of bases not matched to a gene: 6. Per germline, CDR1 SGHVS and CDR2 FNYEAQ. As DNA, the CDR3 is TGTGCCAGCAGCTTAGTTCTGGGACAGTACACAGATACGCAGTATTTT. Translation: CASSLVLGQYTDTQYF.

This clonotype was seen a few times. The rearrangement joins TRBV12-3 or TRBV12-4 to TRBJ2-4, with 9 bases matching TRBD2. V lost 6 bases to trimming and J lost 0 bases; unmatched junction nucleotides: 6. The CDR3 is 16 residues long. Written as DNA, the CDR3 is TGTGCCAGCAGCTCTCTAGCGGGGAGAGCCAAAAACATTCAGTACTTC. Protein product: CASSSLAGRAKNIQYF.

This clonotype showed up many times. V is TRBV7-9 and J is TRBJ1-1; D uncertain. V lost 3 bases, J lost 4 bases, and 6 bases lay in between. The CDR3 covers 12 residues. Germline assignment: CDR1 SEHNR and CDR2 FQNEAQ (reference sequence). CDR3 region: CASSLGLTEAFF. The CDR3 DNA is TGTGCCAGCAGCTTGGGCCTCACTGAAGCTTTCTTT.

In its sample, this clonotype was seen a few times. V gene TRBV6-5 combines with J gene TRBJ1-2; D remains unclear. CDR3 length: 12 amino acids. Trimming removed 7 bases at V and 0 bases at J, with 6 bases between. Germline loops: CDR1 MNHEY, CDR2 SVGAGI. CDR3 residues: CASTGPNYGYTF. DNA of the CDR3: TGTGCCAGCACGGGTCCTAACTATGGCTACACCTTC.

The chain joins TRBV9 to TRBJ2-1; the match to TRBD2 covers 7 bases. CDR1 is SGDLS and CDR2 is YYNGEE in the germline V gene. The CDR3 is 16 amino acids. The trim removed 0 bases at V and 6 bases at J, leaving 9 bases unmatched. This CDR3 is CASSVDLGGGFNEQFF. CDR3 nucleotide sequence: TGTGCCAGCAGCGTAGACCTGGGGGGGGGGTTCAATGAGCAGTTCTTC.

The V call is TRBV11-3, the J call TRBJ2-1; TRBD1 matches at 8 bases. The V segment lost 2 bases and the J segment 4 bases; nucleotides outside the gene matches: 10. Germline V gives CDR1 SGHNT, CDR2 YENEEA. The CDR3 extends over 17 amino acids. The CDR3 region is CASSLTMGTGGYNEQFF. CDR3 DNA: TGTGCCAGCAGCTTAACAATGGGCACAGGGGGGTACAATGAGCAGTTCTTC. The full variable domain, in which reference TRBV11-3 and TRBJ2-1 provide the parts outside the CDR3, is EAGVVQSPRYKIIEKKQPVAFWCNPISGHNTLYWYLQNLGQGPELLIRYENEEAVDDSQLPKDRFSAERLKGVDSTLKIQPAELGDSAVYLCASSLTMGTGGYNEQFFGPGTRLTVL.

This clonotype was seen a handful of times. The chain employs TRBV6-5 and TRBJ1-2, with D possibly matching TRBD1 (6 bases). Germline CDR1 and CDR2: MNHEY and SVGAGI. The CDR3 loop spans 15 amino acids. The ends were cut back, 1 base at V and 4 bases at J, with 13 bases in the middle. The CDR3 DNA reads TGTGCCAGCAGTTACTTTGGACAGAAAGTCTATGGCTACACCTTC. This sequence encodes CASSYFGQKVYGYTF.

This clonotype was seen repeatedly, ten times or more. V gene TRBV7-2 combines with J gene TRBJ2-7; D may be TRBD2 (6 bases). CDR1 and CDR2 (germline): SGHTA, FQGNSA. This CDR3 has 15 residues. V lost 5 bases and J 2 bases, leaving 16 bases between the germline ends. The CDR3 is CASSDKAGPTYEQYV. The CDR3 region has the DNA TGTGCCAGCAGCGATAAAGCGGGCCCGACCTACGAGCAGTACGTC.

V gene TRBV7-3 combines with J gene TRBJ2-2; 9 bases map to TRBD2. V lost 2 bases and J lost 13; bases outside the gene matches: 8. This CDR3 comprises 14 residues. CDR1 and CDR2 from the germline V gene are SGHTA and FQGTGA. CDR3 loop: CASSLLAGMEGLFF. Here the CDR3 DNA reads TGTGCCAGCAGCTTACTAGCGGGGATGGAGGGGCTGTTTTTT.

This clonotype was seen only a few times. The chain has TRBV15 and TRBJ2-1; TRBD1 aligns across 7 bases. Trimming at V came to 3 bases and at J to 5 bases, leaving 1 base not matched to a gene. The CDR3 totals 13 residues. Germline V gene sequence: CDR1 LNHNV, CDR2 YYDKDF (reference sequence). The CDR3 nucleotides read TGTGCCACCAGCAGTGGACAGGACAATGAGCAGTTCTTC. Protein product: CATSSGQDNEQFF.

The chain carries TRBV20-1 and TRBJ1-2; D not resolved. The ends were cut back, 0 bases at V and 8 bases at J, with 22 bases in the middle. CDR1 DFQATT and CDR2 SNEGSKA come from the germline V gene (reference sequence). The CDR3 length is 16 residues. The CDR3 here is CSARDVGRASTGGYTF. Here the CDR3 DNA reads TGCAGTGCTAGAGATGTTGGCCGGGCGAGTACGGGGGGCTACACCTTC.

The V call is TRBV5-6, the J call TRBJ2-1, with 9 positions matching TRBD2. This CDR3 is built from 15 residues. Unmatched junction bases numbered 10, after V lost 5 bases and J lost 7 bases. Germline V CDR1 and CDR2: SGHDT, YYEEEE. CDR3 DNA: TGTGCCAGCAGTGCCGGGCGGGGGGGTCAAAATGAGCAGTTCTTC. As protein: CASSAGRGGQNEQFF.

The chain is built from TRBV7-9 and TRBJ1-1; D unclear. Per germline, CDR1 SEHNR and CDR2 FQNEAQ (reference sequence). Trimming stripped 2 bases from V and 8 bases from J, with 6 bases between. This CDR3 has 11 residues. Here the CDR3 DNA reads TGTGCCAGCAGCTTAAAAAACGAAGCTTTCTTT. Its protein product is CASSLKNEAFF.

This clonotype was seen a few times. The chain carries TRBV4-3 and TRBJ1-2; no firm D call. The CDR3 length is 15 residues. With 4 bases removed from V and 8 bases from J, the gap between germline ends came to 20 bases. Germline values: CDR1 LGHNA, CDR2 YSLEER. CDR3 nucleotides: TGCGCCAGCAGCCGAGAGACCTCTCACCGCGAGGGCTACACCTTC. Translated, it gives CASSRETSHREGYTF.

Points on this clonotype: It may be a read error: a sequence one base away is much more abundant. The chain combines TRBV7-8 with TRBJ2-3; 9 bases agree with TRBD2. Germline assignment: CDR1 SGHVS and CDR2 FQNEAQ. The CDR3 is made up of 17 amino acids. DNA of the CDR3: TGTGCCTGCAGCCAGCCCACTAGCGGGTCCCCCACAGATACGCAGTATTTT. Amino acids: CACSQPTSGSPTDTQYF. Filled out from reference TRBV7-8 and TRBJ2-3, the complete variable domain reads GAGVSQSPRYKVAKRGQDVALRCDPISGHVSLFWYQQALGQGPEFLTYFQNEAQLDKSGLPSDRFFAERPEGSVSTLKIQRTQQEDSAVYLCACSQPTSGSPTDTQYFGPGTRLTVL.

The V call is TRBV27, the J call TRBJ2-3; D not resolved. Germline lookup yields CDR1 MNHEY and CDR2 SMNVEV (reference sequence). The V end was cut by 4 bases, the J end by 6 bases, with 11 bases between. This CDR3 contains 13 residues. CDR3 amino acids: CASSSSTYDTQYF. DNA of the CDR3: TGTGCCAGCAGTTCCTCGACCTATGATACGCAGTATTTT.

This clonotype has only a few counts. The V call is TRBV7-9, the J call TRBJ2-1; D gene ambiguous. Trimming took off 0 bases at V and 6 bases at J, with 9 bases between the two ends. This CDR3 comprises 14 residues. In germline, CDR1 is SEHNR, CDR2 FQNEAQ (reference sequence). In DNA form, the CDR3 reads TGTGCCAGCAGCTTAGCGAGCCGGATCAATGAGCAGTTCTTC. It is translated as CASSLASRINEQFF.

This clonotype was counted between two and nine times. The chain carries TRBV29-1 and TRBJ2-2; the D gene is possibly TRBD2 (5 bases). The V end was cut by 0 bases, the J end by 6 bases, with 11 bases between. Germline V gene sequence: CDR1 SQVTM, CDR2 ANQGSEA. CDR3 size: 14 residues. CDR3 sequence (DNA): TGCAGCGTTGAAGAACGGGGTTACGCCGGGGAGCTGTTTTTT. Translation gives CSVEERGYAGELFF.

This clonotype was recorded only once. V gene TRBV19 combines with J gene TRBJ2-1; tentative D call: TRBD2 (5 bases). This CDR3 has 14 amino acids. Germline CDR1 LNHDA, CDR2 SQIVND (reference sequence). The V and J ends lost 0 bases and 6 bases respectively, with 9 bases between them. CDR3 coding DNA: TGTGCCAGTAGTATAGATCTGGCGGGCAATGAGCAGTTCTTC. Translation gives CASSIDLAGNEQFF.

This clonotype was recorded at least ten times. V gene TRBV12-3 or TRBV12-4 combines with J gene TRBJ2-5; 7 nucleotides line up with TRBD2. The CDR3 consists of 14 residues. The V and J ends lost 4 bases and 5 bases, in that order; junction bases with no gene match: 7. As DNA, the CDR3 is TGTGCCAGCAGTTCCCCCTCCGGGGGGGAGACCCAGTACTTC. It translates to CASSSPSGGETQYF.

This clonotype showed up many times. The chain joins TRBV7-2 to TRBJ2-1; 9 bases are a match to TRBD2. The CDR3 spans 15 residues. The V gene's germline CDR1 is SGHTA and CDR2 FQGNSA. With V trimmed by 4 bases and J by 3 bases, 4 bases remained unmatched. DNA of the CDR3: TGTGCCAGCAGCTATAGCGGGGGAAACTACAATGAGCAGTTCTTC. It translates to CASSYSGGNYNEQFF. Full variable domain (remainder filled in from reference TRBV7-2 and TRBJ2-1): GAGVSQSPSNKVTEKGKDVELRCDPISGHTALYWYRQSLGQGLEFLIYFQGNSAPDKSGLPSDRFSAERTGGSVSTLTIQRTQQEDSAVYLCASSYSGGNYNEQFFGPGTRLTVL.

This clonotype was counted only a few times. This chain connects TRBV4-3 to TRBJ1-2; D ambiguous. The germline V gene has CDR1 LGHNA and CDR2 YSLEER. Trimming left V 0 bases short and J 4 bases short, with 18 bases between. CDR3 length equals 17 residues. CDR3 DNA sequence: TGCGCCAGCAGCCAAGATTGGGATAGAAGGGAGAGCTATGGCTACACCTTC. Translated, it gives CASSQDWDRRESYGYTF.

The chain joins TRBV6-1 to TRBJ1-2; no firm D call. The germline V gene has CDR1 MNHNS and CDR2 SASEGT. Trimming shortened V by 5 bases and J by 8 bases, and 18 bases separated the two germline ends. CDR3 length: 14 amino acids. The CDR3 nucleotides read TGTGCCAGCAGTTCCCCCCGGCTCGACGTGGGCTACACCTTC. Encoded protein: CASSSPRLDVGYTF.

In this sample, this clonotype turned up a few times. The chain carries TRBV24-1 and TRBJ2-1; tentative D call: TRBD1 (5 bases). Trimming took 6 bases from V and 6 from J, leaving 14 bases between them. CDR1 KGHDR and CDR2 SFDVKD come from the germline V gene. The CDR3 spans 14 residues. CDR3 nucleotides: TGTGCCACCAGTACAACAGGCGCCGGCAATGAGCAGTTCTTC. It encodes CATSTTGAGNEQFF.

This rearrangement joins TRBV10-3 to TRBJ2-1; tentatively, D is TRBD2 (5 bases). Germline lookup yields CDR1 ENHRY and CDR2 SYGVKD. The V and J ends lost 0 bases and 0 bases respectively, with 12 bases between them. CDR3 size: 17 residues. This CDR3 reads CAISESASYSSYNEQFF. In nucleotides, the CDR3 is TGTGCCATCAGTGAGTCGGCTAGCTATAGCTCCTACAATGAGCAGTTCTTC.

Only a few counts were recorded for this clonotype. The chain combines TRBV5-8 with TRBJ1-2; weak D call: TRBD1 (6 bases). The CDR3 is 17 amino acids. V lost 7 bases, J lost 2 bases, and 24 bases lay in between. Germline V gene data show CDR1 as SGHTS and CDR2 as YDEGEE. This chain's CDR3 is CASSARGARKGNYGYTF. CDR3 sequence (DNA): TGTGCCAGCTCCGCCCGGGGGGCGCGAAAAGGCAACTATGGCTACACCTTC.